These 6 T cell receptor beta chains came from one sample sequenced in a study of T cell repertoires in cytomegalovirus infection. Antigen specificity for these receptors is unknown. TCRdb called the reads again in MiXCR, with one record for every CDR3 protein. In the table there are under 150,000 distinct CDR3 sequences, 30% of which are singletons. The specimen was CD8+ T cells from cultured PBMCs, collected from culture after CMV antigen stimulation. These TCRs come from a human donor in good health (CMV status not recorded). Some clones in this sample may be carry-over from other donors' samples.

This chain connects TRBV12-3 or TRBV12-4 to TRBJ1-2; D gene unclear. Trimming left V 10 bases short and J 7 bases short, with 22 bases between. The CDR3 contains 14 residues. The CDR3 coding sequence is TGTGCCAACACTGCCGCCCCCGTTAGCCCTGGCTACACCTTC. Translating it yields CANTAAPVSPGYTF.

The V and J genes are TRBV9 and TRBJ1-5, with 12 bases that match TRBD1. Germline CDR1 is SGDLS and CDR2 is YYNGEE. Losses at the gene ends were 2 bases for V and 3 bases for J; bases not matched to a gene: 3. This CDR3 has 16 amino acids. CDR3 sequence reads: CASSVGTGGNNQPQHF. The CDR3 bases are TGTGCCAGCAGCGTCGGGACAGGGGGCAACAATCAGCCCCAGCATTTT. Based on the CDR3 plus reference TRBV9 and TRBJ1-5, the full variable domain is DSGVTQTPKHLITATGQRVTLRCSPRSGDLSVYWYQQSLDQGLQFLIQYYNGEERAKGNILERFSAQQFPDLHSELNLSSLELGDSALYFCASSVGTGGNNQPQHFGDGTRLSIL.

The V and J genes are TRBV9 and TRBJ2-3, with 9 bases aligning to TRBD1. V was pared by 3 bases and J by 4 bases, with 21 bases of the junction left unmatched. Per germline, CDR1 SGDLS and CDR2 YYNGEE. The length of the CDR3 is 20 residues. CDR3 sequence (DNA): TGTGCCAGCAGCGACCAGTCCCGGGACAGGGTTCGGTCACGTCCAGATACGCAGTATTTT. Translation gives CASSDQSRDRVRSRPDTQYF.

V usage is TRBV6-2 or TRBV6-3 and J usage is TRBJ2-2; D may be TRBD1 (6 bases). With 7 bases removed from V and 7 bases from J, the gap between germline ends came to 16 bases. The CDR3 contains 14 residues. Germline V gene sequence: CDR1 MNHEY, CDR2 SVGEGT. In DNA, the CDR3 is TGTGCCAGCAAGGGATTTACAGGGTTCGGGGAGCTGTTTTTT. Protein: CASKGFTGFGELFF.

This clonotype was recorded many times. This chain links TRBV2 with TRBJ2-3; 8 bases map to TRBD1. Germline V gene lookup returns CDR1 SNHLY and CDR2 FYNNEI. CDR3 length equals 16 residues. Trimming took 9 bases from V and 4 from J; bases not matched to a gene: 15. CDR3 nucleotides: TGTGCCAGGCAACTGGACAGGGAAGGAGTAGCAGATACGCAGTATTTT. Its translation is CARQLDREGVADTQYF. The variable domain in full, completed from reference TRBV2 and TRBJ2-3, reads EPEVTQTPSHQVTQMGQEVILRCVPISNHLYFYWYRQILGQKVEFLVSFYNNEISEKSEIFDDQFSVERPDGSNFTLKIRSTKLEDSAMYFCARQLDREGVADTQYFGPGTRLTVL.

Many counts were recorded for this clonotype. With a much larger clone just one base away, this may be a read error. The CDR3 bases are TGTGCCAGCAGTTTAGACAGTTCCACAGATACGCAGTATTTT. This translates into CASSLDSSTDTQYF. The chain has TRBV28 and TRBJ2-3; the D gene is possibly TRBD1 (5 bases). Germline assignment: CDR1 MDHEN and CDR2 SYDVKM. The CDR3 runs to 14 residues. V was clipped by 2 bases and J by 2 bases, with 8 bases between them.